The 8 T cell receptor beta chains in this list originate from one sample, sequenced in a study of CD8+CD57+ T cells in acquired aplastic anemia. In patients chosen for sequencing, flow cytometry had shown CD8+CD57+ cell expansion. It was genomic DNA that served as the template for profiling TCR beta VDJ and CDR3. One entry per CDR3 protein, called by TCRdb with MiXCR from the reads. The table includes 190,000 or so distinct CDR3 sequences, less than 60% detected once. Sequencing input: sorted CD4+, CD8+, or CD8+CD57+ T cells (not recorded which) from PBMCs. These receptor sequences come from a human donor with aplastic anemia.

The chain couples TRBV7-2 to TRBJ2-5; TRBD1 might be the D (5 bases). Per germline, CDR1 SGHTA and CDR2 FQGNSA. V was clipped by 3 bases and J by 1 base, with 12 bases between them. The CDR3 has 15 amino acids. CDR3 sequence: CASSFFRGSQETQYF. The CDR3 DNA follows: TGTGCCAGCAGCTTCTTTAGGGGCTCCCAAGAGACCCAGTACTTC.

This clonotype turned up a few times. V and J are TRBV7-8 and TRBJ1-1, with a tentative D call TRBD1 (6 bases). CDR1 is SGHVS and CDR2 is FQNEAQ in the germline V gene. V was shortened by 4 bases and J by 5 bases, with 20 bases between the two germline ends. The CDR3 length is 16 residues. This CDR3 is CASSYPRDKGGTEAFF. The DNA of the CDR3 is TGTGCCAGCAGCTACCCTCGGGACAAAGGGGGTACTGAAGCTTTCTTT.

The rearrangement joins TRBV10-3 to TRBJ2-7, with 8 bases aligning to TRBD2. Unmatched junction bases numbered 3, after V lost 5 bases and J lost 0 bases. CDR1 is ENHRY and CDR2 is SYGVKD in the germline V gene. The CDR3 sequence is 14 residues long. The CDR3: CAISPGGDSYEQYF. The CDR3 DNA reads as TGTGCCATCAGTCCCGGGGGGGACTCCTACGAGCAGTACTTC.

Ten or more counts support this clonotype. The chain uses TRBV25-1 and TRBJ1-3, with D perhaps TRBD1 (6 bases). This CDR3 spans 18 amino acids. Deletions cut 2 bases from V and 6 bases from J, with 23 bases between. The V gene's germline CDR1 is MGHDK and CDR2 SYGVNS. CDR3 DNA sequence: TGTGCCAGCAGTGAAACGGGTCCCGGGGGCTTTTGGGAAAACACCATATATTTT. It specifies CASSETGPGGFWENTIYF.

The chain combines TRBV4-2 with TRBJ2-7; D ambiguous. V lost 0 bases to trimming and J lost 3 bases, with 9 bases between them. The CDR3 extends over 14 amino acids. Germline V gene lookup returns CDR1 LGHNA and CDR2 YNFKEQ. This CDR3 is CASSQEASNYEQYF. CDR3 bases: TGTGCCAGCAGCCAAGAAGCGAGCAACTACGAGCAGTACTTC.

Details on this clonotype: A junction end diverges from the germline sequence, so it may reflect a read error. The chain couples TRBV10-3 to TRBJ1-5, with 7 bases fitting TRBD1. CDR3 size: 17 residues. Germline-derived CDR1 and CDR2 are ENHRY and SYGVKD. The CDR3 bases are TGTGCCATCGGTGAAGGTTATAGGGGGCCGGATTATCAGCCCCAGCATTTT. Translated, it gives CAIGEGYRGPDYQPQHF.

In its sample, this clonotype was seen a few times. The V gene is TRBV11-2, the J gene TRBJ1-2; D is unclear. The V gene's germline CDR1 is SGHAT and CDR2 FQNNGV. V gave up 5 bases and J gave up 4 bases, with 14 bases separating them. This CDR3 spans 14 amino acids. CDR3 coding DNA: TGTGCCAGCAGCCCGACACGAGATCTCTATGGCTACACCTTC. This codes for CASSPTRDLYGYTF.

V usage is TRBV18 and J usage is TRBJ2-3; D not resolved. Germline assignment: CDR1 KGHSH and CDR2 LQKENI. V was cut by 8 bases and J by 3 bases, with 6 bases left in between. This CDR3 spans 11 amino acids. The CDR3 coding sequence is TGTGCCAGCCGATCTACAGATACGCAGTATTTT. This sequence encodes CASRSTDTQYF.